Below, 15 T cell receptor beta chains from the same sample are listed, as sequenced in a study of blood T cell repertoires in COVID-19. TCRdb keeps only in-frame clones here, not all; method: immunoSEQ multiplex PCR. This table holds fewer than 350,000 clones, about 86% found once. The specimen sequenced was PBMCs or T cells enriched from blood (not recorded which). The receptors shown here come from a woman aged 40-49 years with acute COVID-19.

A single count supports this clone. This rearrangement joins TRBV6-2 or TRBV6-3 to TRBJ1-5, with D possibly matching TRBD1 (5 bases). V lost 2 bases to trimming and J lost 0 bases, with 11 bases between them. CDR3 length: 16 residues. Germline-derived CDR1 and CDR2 are MNHEY and SVGEGT. The CDR3 spells CASSYLGGTSNQPQHF. The DNA of the CDR3 is TGTGCCAGCAGTTACCTGGGAGGGACTAGCAATCAGCCCCAGCATTTT.

CDR3 DNA sequence: TGTGCCAGCAGCGTAGTAGCCCAACAGGGTCATGAGCAGTTCTTC. It codes for CASSVVAQQGHEQFF. The chain combines TRBV9 with TRBJ2-1, with D possibly TRBD1 on 6 matching bases. There are 15 residues in the CDR3. Germline assignment: CDR1 SGDLS and CDR2 YYNGEE. V gave up 0 bases and J gave up 8 bases, with 15 bases separating them.

The chain links TRBV19 to TRBJ1-1, with a tentative D call TRBD1 (6 bases). The CDR3 is made up of 13 amino acids. V dropped 8 bases and J dropped 2 bases, with 12 bases sitting between them. CDR1 and CDR2 (germline): LNHDA, SQIVND (reference sequence). CDR3 coding DNA: TGTGCCAGTTCCGGACAGATTAACACTGAAGCTTTCTTT. As protein: CASSGQINTEAFF.

The chain combines TRBV4-3 with TRBJ1-2; a weak D match, TRBD1 (6 bases). This CDR3 region has 14 residues. Germline loops: CDR1 LGHNA, CDR2 YSLEER. V lost 0 bases and J lost 3, with 8 bases in between. The CDR3 is CASSQEHRDYGYTF. Written as DNA, the CDR3 is TGCGCCAGCAGCCAAGAACACAGGGACTATGGCTACACCTTC.

This clone was counted between two and nine times. The chain links TRBV5-4 to TRBJ1-5; 7 bases align to TRBD1. The CDR3 is made up of 14 amino acids. The germline CDR1 and CDR2 sequences are SGHNT and YYREEE (reference sequence). The junction had 0 bases not matched to a gene; V was cut back by 2 bases and J by 1 base. The CDR3 sequence is CASSLGGSNQPQHF. The DNA of the CDR3 is TGTGCCAGCAGCTTAGGGGGCAGCAATCAGCCCCAGCATTTT.

This chain links TRBV9 with TRBJ1-1; tentatively, D is TRBD1 (5 bases). The CDR3 has 14 residues. Germline V CDR1 and CDR2: SGDLS, YYNGEE. Trimming cost V 3 bases and J 5 bases, with 14 bases left between them. CDR3 sequence: CASSAKESGTEAFF. The CDR3 DNA reads as TGTGCCAGCAGCGCGAAAGAATCAGGGACTGAAGCTTTCTTT.

The chain links TRBV5-1 to TRBJ2-1; 12 bases fit TRBD2. Germline V gene lookup returns CDR1 SGHRS and CDR2 YFSETQ. The CDR3 contains 15 residues. J was trimmed by 6 bases and V by 4 bases; bases with no gene match: 5. This CDR3 reads CASSAWTSGTNEQFF. The CDR3 DNA follows: TGCGCCAGCAGCGCATGGACTAGCGGGACCAATGAGCAGTTCTTC.

The rearrangement uses TRBV5-6 and TRBJ2-1, with TRBD1 matching 12 bases. J gave up 4 bases and V 1 base, and 3 bases lay outside the gene matches. The CDR3 runs 16 residues. CDR1 SGHDT and CDR2 YYEEEE come from the germline V gene. Here the CDR3 reads CASSLMGQGAYNEQFF. For the CDR3, the DNA is TGTGCCAGCAGCTTGATGGGACAGGGGGCTTACAATGAGCAGTTCTTC.

The chain employs TRBV10-3 and TRBJ1-2; 9 bases are shared with TRBD1. CDR1 and CDR2 from the germline V gene are ENHRY and SYGVKD. V was pared by 3 bases and J by 4 bases, with 9 bases of the junction left unmatched. The CDR3 is 16 amino acids. DNA for the CDR3: TGTGCCATCAGTGATCAGGTGAAGGGACAGGGCTATGGCTACACCTTC. Its protein is CAISDQVKGQGYGYTF.

This sequence joins TRBV6-2 or TRBV6-3 and TRBJ1-2; a possible D gene is TRBD1 (5 bases). This CDR3 is built from 16 residues. CDR1 is MNHEY, CDR2 SVGEGT, per germline. V was clipped by 6 bases and J by 0 bases, with 17 bases between them. CDR3 in amino acids: CASSLGWGGANYGYTF. The CDR3 region has the DNA TGTGCCAGCAGCCTCGGTTGGGGCGGAGCTAACTATGGCTACACCTTC.

The rearrangement links TRBV5-1 to TRBJ2-1; 7 nucleotides agree with TRBD1. The germline CDR1 and CDR2 sequences are SGHRS and YFSETQ. The CDR3 has 18 residues. With V trimmed by 1 base and J by 0 bases, 10 bases remained unmatched. The CDR3 nucleotides read TGCGCCAGCAGCTTGCTGGAACAGGGGATCAGCTCCTACAATGAGCAGTTCTTC. Its protein is CASSLLEQGISSYNEQFF.

This sequence joins TRBV7-9 and TRBJ1-2, with 8 bases that match TRBD1. Germline CDR1 reads SEHNR; CDR2 reads FQNEAQ (reference sequence). This CDR3 has 15 amino acids. V lost 1 base to trimming and J lost 0 bases; unmatched junction nucleotides: 1. The CDR3 here is CASSLDRGANYGYTF. DNA for the CDR3: TGTGCCAGCAGCTTAGACAGGGGGGCTAACTATGGCTACACCTTC.

A note on this clone: Other DNA sequences in this specimen translate into the identical CDR3. The V gene is TRBV5-4, the J gene TRBJ1-3; tentative D call: TRBD1 (5 bases). Trimming took off 1 base at V and 0 bases at J, with 8 bases between the two ends. Germline V CDR1 and CDR2: SGHNT, YYREEE (reference sequence). The CDR3 is made up of 15 amino acids. The CDR3 protein is CASSLQGSSGNTIYF. DNA of the CDR3: TGTGCCAGCAGCTTGCAGGGTAGCTCTGGAAACACCATATATTTT.

This clone occurred a few times. The rearrangement links TRBV2 to TRBJ1-6, with D possibly being TRBD1 (5 bases). Per the germline V gene, CDR1 is SNHLY and CDR2 is FYNNEI. The V end was cut by 11 bases, the J end by 6 bases, with 17 bases between. This CDR3 contains 14 residues. CDR3 amino acids: CAGRQRNPNSPLHF. The CDR3 DNA reads as TGTGCCGGGCGACAGAGAAACCCTAATTCACCCCTCCACTTT.

This sequence joins TRBV19 and TRBJ2-4; 7 positions agree with TRBD2. The ends lost 11 bases at V and 6 bases at J; junction bases unmatched: 16. The CDR3 has 15 residues. The V gene's germline CDR1 is LNHDA and CDR2 SQIVND (reference sequence). The CDR3 nucleotides read TGTGCCCATATTGGGGGGGGATCCCTCCTAAACATTCAGTACTTC. Its protein product is CAHIGGGSLLNIQYF.